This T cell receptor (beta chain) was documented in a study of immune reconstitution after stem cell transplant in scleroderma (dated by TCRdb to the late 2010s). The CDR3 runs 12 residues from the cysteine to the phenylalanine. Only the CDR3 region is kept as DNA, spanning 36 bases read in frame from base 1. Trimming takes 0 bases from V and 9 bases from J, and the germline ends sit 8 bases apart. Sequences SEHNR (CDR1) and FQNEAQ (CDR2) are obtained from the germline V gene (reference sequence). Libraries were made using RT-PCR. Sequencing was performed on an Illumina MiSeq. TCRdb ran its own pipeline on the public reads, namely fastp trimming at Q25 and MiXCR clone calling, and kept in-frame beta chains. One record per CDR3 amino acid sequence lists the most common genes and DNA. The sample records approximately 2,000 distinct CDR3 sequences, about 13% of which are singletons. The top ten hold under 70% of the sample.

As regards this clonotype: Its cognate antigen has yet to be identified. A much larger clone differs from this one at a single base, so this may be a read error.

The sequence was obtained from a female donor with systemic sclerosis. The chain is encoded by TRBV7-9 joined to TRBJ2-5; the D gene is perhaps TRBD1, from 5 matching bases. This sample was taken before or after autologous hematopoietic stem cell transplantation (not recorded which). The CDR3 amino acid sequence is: CASSLATVAQYF. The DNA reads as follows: TGTGCCAGCAGCTTAGCGACAGTGGCCCAGTACTTC.